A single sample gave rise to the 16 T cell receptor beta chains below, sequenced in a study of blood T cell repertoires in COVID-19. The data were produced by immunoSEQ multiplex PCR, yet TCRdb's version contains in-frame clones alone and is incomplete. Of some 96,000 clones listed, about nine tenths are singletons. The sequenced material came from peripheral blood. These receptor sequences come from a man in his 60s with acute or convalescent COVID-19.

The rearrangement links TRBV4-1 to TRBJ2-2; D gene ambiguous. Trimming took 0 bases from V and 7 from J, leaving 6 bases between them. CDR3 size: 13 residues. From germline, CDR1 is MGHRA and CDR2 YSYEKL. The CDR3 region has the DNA TGCGCCAGCAGCCAAGACCCCGGCGGGGAGCTGTTTTTT. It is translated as CASSQDPGGELFF.

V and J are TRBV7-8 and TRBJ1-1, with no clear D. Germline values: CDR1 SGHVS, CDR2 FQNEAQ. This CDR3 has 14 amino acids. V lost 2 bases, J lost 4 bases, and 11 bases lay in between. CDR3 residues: CASSLREVGTEAFF. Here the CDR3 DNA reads TGTGCCAGCAGCTTAAGGGAGGTCGGCACTGAAGCTTTCTTT.

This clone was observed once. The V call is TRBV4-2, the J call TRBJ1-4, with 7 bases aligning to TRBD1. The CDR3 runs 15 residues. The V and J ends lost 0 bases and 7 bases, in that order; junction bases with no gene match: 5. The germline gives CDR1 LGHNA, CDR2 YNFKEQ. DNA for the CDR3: TGTGCCAGCAGCCAAGATATAGGGGGCAGTGAAAAACTGTTTTTT. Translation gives CASSQDIGGSEKLFF.

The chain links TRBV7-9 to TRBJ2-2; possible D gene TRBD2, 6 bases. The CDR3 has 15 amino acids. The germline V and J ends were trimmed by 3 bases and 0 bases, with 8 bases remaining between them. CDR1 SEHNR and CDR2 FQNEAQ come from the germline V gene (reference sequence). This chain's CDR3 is CASSLTGANTGELFF. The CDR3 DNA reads TGTGCCAGCAGCTTGACGGGGGCGAACACCGGGGAGCTGTTTTTT.

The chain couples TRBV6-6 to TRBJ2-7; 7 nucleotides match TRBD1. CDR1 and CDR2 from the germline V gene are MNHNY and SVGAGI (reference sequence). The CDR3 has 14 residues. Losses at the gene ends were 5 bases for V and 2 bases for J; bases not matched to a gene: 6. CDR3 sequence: CASSTAGGTYEQYF. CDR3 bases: TGTGCCAGCAGTACCGCAGGGGGTACCTACGAGCAGTACTTC.

CDR3 loop: CAWNQANYGYTF. In DNA form, the CDR3 reads TGTGCCTGGAACCAGGCTAACTATGGCTACACCTTC. J is TRBJ1-2 and V is TRBV30; D unresolved. CDR3 length: 12 residues. CDR1 GTSNPN and CDR2 SVGIG come from the germline V gene (reference sequence). Deletions cut 4 bases from V and 0 bases from J, with 6 bases between.

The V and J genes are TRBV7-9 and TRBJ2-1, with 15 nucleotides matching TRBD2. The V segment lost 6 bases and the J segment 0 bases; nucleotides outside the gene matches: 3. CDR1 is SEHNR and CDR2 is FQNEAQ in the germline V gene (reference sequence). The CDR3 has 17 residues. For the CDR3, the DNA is TGTGCCAGCAGGGGGACTAGCGGGGGGAGCTCCTACAATGAGCAGTTCTTC. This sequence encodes CASRGTSGGSSYNEQFF.

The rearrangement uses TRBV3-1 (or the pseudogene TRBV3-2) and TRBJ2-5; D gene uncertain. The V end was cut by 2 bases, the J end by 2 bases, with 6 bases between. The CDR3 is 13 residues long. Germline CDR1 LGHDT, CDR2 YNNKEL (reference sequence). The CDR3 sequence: CASSQNLQETQYF. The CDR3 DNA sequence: TGTGCCAGCAGCCAAAATCTGCAAGAGACCCAGTACTTC.

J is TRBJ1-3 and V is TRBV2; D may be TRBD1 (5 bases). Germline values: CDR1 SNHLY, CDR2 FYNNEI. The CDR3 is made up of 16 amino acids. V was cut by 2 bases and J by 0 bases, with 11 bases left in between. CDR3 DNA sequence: TGTGCCAGCAGTGAAAGGAGGGGAGTCTCTGGAAACACCATATATTTT. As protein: CASSERRGVSGNTIYF.

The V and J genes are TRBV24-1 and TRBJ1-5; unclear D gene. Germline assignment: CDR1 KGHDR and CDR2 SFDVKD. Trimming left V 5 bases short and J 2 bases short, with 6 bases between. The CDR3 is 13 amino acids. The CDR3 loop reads CATSGEGNQPQHF. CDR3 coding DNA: TGTGCCACCAGTGGTGAGGGCAATCAGCCCCAGCATTTT.

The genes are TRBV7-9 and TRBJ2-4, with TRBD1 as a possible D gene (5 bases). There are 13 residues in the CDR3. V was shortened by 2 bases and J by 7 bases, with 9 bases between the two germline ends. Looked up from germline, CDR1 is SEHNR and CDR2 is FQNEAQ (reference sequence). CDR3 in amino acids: CASSLIRVNIQYF. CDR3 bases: TGTGCCAGCAGCTTAATCAGGGTGAACATTCAGTACTTC.

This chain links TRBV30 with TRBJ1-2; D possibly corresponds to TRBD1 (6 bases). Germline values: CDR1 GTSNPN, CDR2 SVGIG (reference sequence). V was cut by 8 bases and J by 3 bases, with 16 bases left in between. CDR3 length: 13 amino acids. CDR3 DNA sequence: TGTGCCCTAAGGGGGATGGTGGACTATGGCTACACCTTC. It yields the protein CALRGMVDYGYTF.

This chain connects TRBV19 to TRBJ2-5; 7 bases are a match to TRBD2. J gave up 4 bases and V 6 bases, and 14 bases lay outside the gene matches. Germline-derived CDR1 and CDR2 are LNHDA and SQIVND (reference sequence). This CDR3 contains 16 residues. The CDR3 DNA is TGTGCCAGTAGCGGAGCGTGGGGGGGAATAGGAGAGACCCAGTACTTC. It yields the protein CASSGAWGGIGETQYF. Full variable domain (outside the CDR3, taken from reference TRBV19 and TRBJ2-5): DGGITQSPKYLFRKEGQNVTLSCEQNLNHDAMYWYRQDPGQGLRLIYYSQIVNDFQKGDIAEGYSVSREKKESFPLTVTSAQKNPTAFYLCASSGAWGGIGETQYFGPGTRLLVL.

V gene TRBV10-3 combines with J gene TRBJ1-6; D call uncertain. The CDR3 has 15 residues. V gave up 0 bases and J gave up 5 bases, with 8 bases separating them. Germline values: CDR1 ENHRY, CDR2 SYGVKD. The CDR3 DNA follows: TGTGCCATCAGTGAGTCGTCAGTGAATAATTCACCCCTCCACTTT. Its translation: CAISESSVNNSPLHF.

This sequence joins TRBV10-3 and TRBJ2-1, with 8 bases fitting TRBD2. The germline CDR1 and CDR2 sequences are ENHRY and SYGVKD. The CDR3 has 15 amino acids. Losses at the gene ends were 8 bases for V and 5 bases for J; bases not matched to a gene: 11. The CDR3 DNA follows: TGTGCCATCTCAGTGGGCGGGGGGACTGACAATGAGCAGTTCTTC. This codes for CAISVGGGTDNEQFF.

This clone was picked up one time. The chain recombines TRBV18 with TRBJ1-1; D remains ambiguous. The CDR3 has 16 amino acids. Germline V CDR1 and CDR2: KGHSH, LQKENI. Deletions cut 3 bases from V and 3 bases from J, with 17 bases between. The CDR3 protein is CASSPVGGRVDTEAFF. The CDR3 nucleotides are TGTGCCAGCTCACCGGTGGGCGGGAGGGTTGACACTGAAGCTTTCTTT.